This T cell receptor beta chain was documented in a study of identical twins. TCRdb used MiXCR to reprocess the 5' RACE reads, holding one entry per CDR3 protein. The table shows about 1.7 million distinct CDR3 sequences, with roughly 35% occurring only once. In its sample, this clonotype was seen once. Its cognate antigen is unknown. Study-wide results and caveats: Its conclusions, products of cross-sectional statistical analysis, did not come from following the same donors.

V lost 11 bases to trimming and J lost 2 bases; unmatched junction nucleotides: 18. Germline-derived CDR1 and CDR2 are MNHEY and SVGEGT. The CDR3 spans 18 residues. The sequence was obtained from a newborn girl in good health. Sequencing was carried out using cord blood. The rearrangement joins TRBV6-2 or TRBV6-3 to TRBJ2-3, with 11 bases matching TRBD2. The CDR3: CALWGRVAGGTTTDTQYF. The CDR3 nucleotides read TGTGCCCTCTGGGGGCGGGTAGCGGGGGGGACTACCACAGATACGCAGTATTTT.